The 14 T cell receptor beta chains below all came from one sample that was sequenced in a study of human T cells and chemical hapten exposure. TCRdb reanalysed the RACE reads using MiXCR and keeps one entry per CDR3 protein. This table holds 100,000 or so distinct CDR3 sequences, under 40% found once. Time point here: patch test 3, about 24 weeks after DPC sensitization. The treatment was: therapeutic diphenylcyclopropenone sensitization with weekly scalp DPC. The material was whole blood, obtained in connection with sensitization to the hapten diphenylcyclopropenone (DPC). The receptors stem from a middle-aged man with alopecia areata. Some clones in this sample may be carry-over from other donors' samples.

This chain uses TRBV27 with TRBJ2-7, with D uncertain. This CDR3 region has 14 residues. V shed 5 bases and J shed 0 bases, with 11 bases lying between them. Germline V gives CDR1 MNHEY, CDR2 SMNVEV (reference sequence). The CDR3 sequence is CASSAYRASYEQYF. CDR3 coding DNA: TGTGCCAGCAGTGCCTACAGAGCCTCCTACGAGCAGTACTTC.

This clonotype was seen a handful of times. The V call is TRBV29-1, the J call TRBJ1-1, with a weak D call TRBD1 (5 bases). The V gene lost 6 bases and the J gene lost 5 bases, with 19 bases spanning the gap. Germline V gives CDR1 SQVTM, CDR2 ANQGSEA. The CDR3 has 14 residues. CDR3 loop: CSVDSSYSGTEAFF. CDR3 bases: TGCAGCGTAGACAGCTCCTACAGCGGAACTGAAGCTTTCTTT.

The rearrangement joins TRBV15 to TRBJ2-2; TRBD2 aligns across 16 bases. Germline V lookup: CDR1 LNHNV, CDR2 YYDKDF (reference sequence). Trimming at V came to 2 bases and at J to 4 bases, leaving 19 bases not matched to a gene. The CDR3 is made up of 23 amino acids. CDR3 in amino acids: CATSRSFYGTSGRAVSFTGELFF. Written as DNA, the CDR3 is TGTGCCACCAGCAGATCGTTCTACGGGACTAGCGGGAGGGCCGTCAGTTTCACCGGGGAGCTGTTTTTT.

This rearrangement joins TRBV6-2 or TRBV6-3 to TRBJ2-7; 13 nucleotides agree with TRBD2. The CDR3 contains 15 residues. Germline CDR1 MNHEY, CDR2 SVGEGT. Trimming took 5 bases from V and 3 from J; bases not matched to a gene: 4. As DNA, the CDR3 is TGTGCCAGCAGTCCCGGGACTAGCGGGATCTACGAGCAGTACGTC. Its translation is CASSPGTSGIYEQYV.

The rearrangement joins TRBV4-3 to TRBJ1-3, with TRBD1 as a possible D gene (6 bases). The CDR3 is 16 amino acids. Germline V CDR1 and CDR2: LGHNA, YSLEER. V was clipped by 1 base and J by 4 bases, with 14 bases between them. The CDR3 DNA follows: TGCGCCAGCAGCCAAGCTTTCCGGGGGGCCGGAAACACCATATATTTT. It encodes CASSQAFRGAGNTIYF.

This clonotype was counted a few times. J is TRBJ1-1 and V is TRBV29-1; the match to TRBD1 covers 7 bases. Germline loops: CDR1 SQVTM, CDR2 ANQGSEA. The V segment lost 4 bases and the J segment 5 bases; nucleotides outside the gene matches: 7. This CDR3 is 13 amino acids long. Written as DNA, the CDR3 is TGCAGCGTTGTTCCACAGGGGATTACTGAAGCTTTCTTT. Residues: CSVVPQGITEAFF.

This chain joins TRBV7-2 and TRBJ2-5; tentatively, D is TRBD2 (6 bases). Trimming left V 2 bases short and J 5 bases short, with 15 bases between. Germline loops: CDR1 SGHTA, CDR2 FQGNSA. The CDR3 is made up of 15 amino acids. The DNA for the CDR3 is TGTGCCAGCAGCTTAAGGGACGGGGGTTGGGAGACCCAGTACTTC. Translating gives CASSLRDGGWETQYF.

The rearrangement uses TRBV14 and TRBJ2-5, with D perhaps matching TRBD2 (5 bases). The CDR3 spans 13 residues. CDR1 is SGHDN and CDR2 is FVKESK in the germline V gene. V was pared by 4 bases and J by 1 base, with 7 bases between. The CDR3 nucleotides read TGTGCCAGCAGCCCGACTATCCAAGAGACCCAGTACTTC. Protein: CASSPTIQETQYF.

The J gene is TRBJ2-3, the V gene TRBV19; D gene ambiguous. CDR3 length: 16 residues. The germline CDR1 and CDR2 sequences are LNHDA and SQIVND (reference sequence). Trimming removed 3 bases at V and 2 bases at J, with 15 bases between. The CDR3 region is CASSIGGVGSTDTQYF. The CDR3 region has the DNA TGTGCCAGTAGTATCGGCGGAGTGGGTTCCACAGATACGCAGTATTTT.

The rearrangement links TRBV7-9 to TRBJ1-1; 11 bases align to TRBD1. The germline V gene encodes CDR1 SEHNR and CDR2 FQNEAQ (reference sequence). The CDR3 contains 14 residues. Germline trimming cut 5 bases from V and 6 bases from J; bases unmatched to any gene: 5. For the CDR3, the DNA is TGTGCCAGCAGCGGTGGACAGGGGGCCTCTGAAGCTTTCTTT. This translates into CASSGGQGASEAFF.

This clonotype turned up a few times. The chain is built from TRBV21-1 and TRBJ1-3. TRBV21-1 is given as a pseudogene. The CDR3 is 16 residues long. The DNA for the CDR3 is TGTGCCAGCAGCGCCAGGAGGCAGTACTCTGGAAACACCATATATTTT. Translation: CASSARRQYSGNTIYF.

CDR3 nucleotide sequence: TGTGCCAGCAGTTATCAAGGAACAACTAATGAAAAACTGTTTTTT. This encodes CASSYQGTTNEKLFF. V usage is TRBV6-5 and J usage is TRBJ1-4, with no clear D. The germline V and J ends were trimmed by 3 bases and 0 bases, with 8 bases remaining between them. This CDR3 region has 15 residues. Germline CDR1 and CDR2: MNHEY and SVGAGI.

This clonotype has more than one count but fewer than ten. V and J are TRBV15 and TRBJ2-7; 9 bases match TRBD1. V shed 0 bases, J shed 7 bases, and the junction held 7 bases outside the gene matches. This CDR3 is built from 15 residues. Germline V lookup: CDR1 LNHNV, CDR2 YYDKDF (reference sequence). The CDR3 coding sequence is TGTGCCACCAGCAGAGATCAGACAGGGGGTGAGGAGCAGTACTTC. It codes for CATSRDQTGGEEQYF.

This clonotype was detected a few times. The CDR3 sequence is CASSFASTSAKNPSYNEQFF. DNA for the CDR3: TGTGCCAGCAGTTTCGCTTCTACTAGCGCCAAGAACCCTTCCTACAATGAGCAGTTCTTC. V gene TRBV28 combines with J gene TRBJ2-1; 7 positions agree with TRBD2. Germline trimming cut 3 bases from V and 1 base from J; bases unmatched to any gene: 18. The CDR3 runs to 20 residues. CDR1 MDHEN and CDR2 SYDVKM come from the germline V gene.